Below are 14 T cell receptor beta chains sequenced from a single sample in a study of lymphopenia after photon versus proton radiotherapy. Here immunoSEQ multiplex PCR was the method, and the copy in TCRdb shows in-frame clones only, minus some. Among 29,000 or so clones, approximately 87% were seen once, and the ten largest hold more than 40%. The sequencing here drew on peripheral blood, taken from a patient treated with proton-based radiotherapy. All receptors come from a woman aged 55-70 years with cholangiocarcinoma. Some clones in this sample may be carry-over from other donors' samples.

The genes are TRBV18 and TRBJ1-1, with D unresolved. The V gene's germline CDR1 is KGHSH and CDR2 LQKENI. CDR3 size: 12 residues. V was trimmed by 3 bases and J by 5 bases, leaving 7 bases between them. The CDR3 spells CASSPPLTEAFF. DNA for the CDR3: TGTGCCAGCTCACCCCCCCTTACTGAAGCTTTCTTT.

The CDR3 here is CASSLFGQGATEQFF. CDR3 bases: TGCGCCAGCAGCCTTTTCGGACAGGGGGCAACTGAGCAGTTCTTC. The chain links TRBV5-1 to TRBJ2-1; 11 nucleotides line up with TRBD1. This CDR3 has 15 amino acids. V gave up 4 bases and J gave up 9 bases; unmatched junction bases: 9. CDR1 is SGHRS, CDR2 YFSETQ, per germline.

The J gene is TRBJ1-1, the V gene TRBV29-1, with D uncertain. The CDR3 covers 13 residues. The V gene's germline CDR1 is SQVTM and CDR2 ANQGSEA. Trimming left V 5 bases short and J 0 bases short, with 10 bases between. The CDR3 DNA sequence: TGCAGCGTTCTTCCGAGGATGAACACTGAAGCTTTCTTT. This encodes CSVLPRMNTEAFF.

The chain recombines TRBV11-2 with TRBJ2-7, with 8 positions matching TRBD2. This CDR3 contains 15 residues. Germline V gene lookup returns CDR1 SGHAT and CDR2 FQNNGV. Trimming at V came to 0 bases and at J to 3 bases, leaving 4 bases not matched to a gene. Written as DNA, the CDR3 is TGTGCCAGCAGCTTAGACGACGGGGGGGACTACGAGCAGTACTTC. This sequence encodes CASSLDDGGDYEQYF. Supplemented by reference TRBV11-2 and TRBJ2-7, the full variable domain reads EAGVAQSPRYKIIEKRQSVAFWCNPISGHATLYWYQQILGQGPKLLIQFQNNGVVDDSQLPKDRFSAERLKGVDSTLKIQPAKLEDSAVYLCASSLDDGGDYEQYFGPGTRLTVT.

This chain links TRBV11-2 with TRBJ2-5; no reliable D call. The length of the CDR3 is 11 residues. V gave up 3 bases and J gave up 7 bases, with 6 bases separating them. Germline V CDR1 and CDR2: SGHAT, FQNNGV. The CDR3 nucleotides read TGTGCCAGCAGCTTTCGGGCGACCCAGTACTTC. As protein: CASSFRATQYF.

The chain employs TRBV6-5 and TRBJ1-1; D gene unclear. Germline CDR1 is MNHEY and CDR2 is SVGAGI. Trimming removed 4 bases at V and 4 bases at J, with 13 bases between. The CDR3 loop spans 14 amino acids. The CDR3 DNA sequence: TGTGCCAGCAGTTTTGGAGTGGGCGGCACTGAAGCTTTCTTT. Translation gives CASSFGVGGTEAFF.

The chain couples TRBV6-5 to TRBJ2-1, with 8 bases matching TRBD2. Germline V gives CDR1 MNHEY, CDR2 SVGAGI. V lost 4 bases to trimming and J lost 3 bases; unmatched junction nucleotides: 5. The CDR3 totals 15 residues. The DNA of the CDR3 is TGTGCCAGCAGTTCGGGGACTAGAGGCTACAATGAGCAGTTCTTC. Translating gives CASSSGTRGYNEQFF.

This rearrangement joins TRBV6-1 to TRBJ2-5, with 9 bases aligning to TRBD2. CDR1 and CDR2 (germline): MNHNS, SASEGT. Trimming removed 3 bases from V and 4 bases from J; junction bases left unmatched: 3. CDR3 length equals 14 residues. As DNA, the CDR3 is TGTGCCAGCAGTGACCCAGCGGGGGGAGAGACCCAGTACTTC. It translates to CASSDPAGGETQYF.

The table lists this clone with a count of one. The CDR3 sequence is CASSLITETRKYF. For the CDR3, the DNA is TGTGCCAGCAGCTTAATCACCGAGACAAGAAAGTACTTC. This chain joins TRBV7-9 and TRBJ2-4; D is uncertain. The germline V gene has CDR1 SEHNR and CDR2 FQNEAQ (reference sequence). The CDR3 totals 13 residues. Between the trimmed V and J ends, which lost 2 bases and 14 bases, there was a span of 16 bases.

The chain is built from TRBV7-2 and TRBJ2-1; D may be TRBD1 (5 bases). V gave up 1 base and J gave up 4 bases, with 11 bases separating them. CDR3 length: 15 residues. Germline assignment: CDR1 SGHTA and CDR2 FQGNSA. The DNA of the CDR3 is TGTGCCAGCAGCTTAGAAGGGGCCCAATACAATGAGCAGTTCTTC. Translation gives CASSLEGAQYNEQFF.

The chain combines TRBV6-6 with TRBJ2-7, with 8 bases that match TRBD1. Germline lookup yields CDR1 MNHNY and CDR2 SVGAGI (reference sequence). With 5 bases clipped from V and 5 bases from J, the junction kept 8 bases outside the gene matches. The CDR3 sequence is 14 residues long. CDR3 coding DNA: TGTGCCAGCAGTCTCCGACAGGGGTTCGACGAGCAGTACTTC. It codes for CASSLRQGFDEQYF.

The chain joins TRBV7-2 to TRBJ2-3; 7 bases match TRBD2. The V gene's germline CDR1 is SGHTA and CDR2 FQGNSA. The CDR3 has 16 residues. V dropped 5 bases and J dropped 7; count of bases not matched to a gene: 15. CDR3 coding DNA: TGTGCCAGCAGCGCCCACTGGCGGGGGACGAGGTATACGCAGTATTTT. It translates to CASSAHWRGTRYTQYF. Full variable domain (remainder filled in from reference TRBV7-2 and TRBJ2-3): GAGVSQSPSNKVTEKGKDVELRCDPISGHTALYWYRQSLGQGLEFLIYFQGNSAPDKSGLPSDRFSAERTGGSVSTLTIQRTQQEDSAVYLCASSAHWRGTRYTQYFGPGTRLTVL.

This rearrangement joins TRBV5-4 to TRBJ1-4, with D hard to call. The CDR3 is made up of 14 amino acids. The V gene lost 0 bases and the J gene lost 0 bases, with 3 bases spanning the gap. CDR1 SGHNT and CDR2 YYREEE come from the germline V gene (reference sequence). DNA of the CDR3: TGTGCCAGCAGCTTGGCTGCAACTAATGAAAAACTGTTTTTT. Translation gives CASSLAATNEKLFF.

The chain uses TRBV2 and TRBJ2-2; D is tentatively TRBD1 or TRBD2 (6 bases each). Germline CDR1 is SNHLY and CDR2 is FYNNEI. The CDR3 extends over 13 amino acids. V lost 6 bases, J lost 6 bases, and 11 bases lay in between. The CDR3 is CASRIRGAGELFF. The CDR3 DNA follows: TGTGCCAGCAGAATAAGGGGGGCCGGGGAGCTGTTTTTT.